The sequence of this T cell receptor beta chain was determined in a study of post-analysis software for immune sequencing data. cDNA libraries for TCR beta contained unique molecular identifiers. Each batch of roughly 0.95 to 10 million T cells produced roughly 0.5 million cDNA molecules. TCRdb re-derived calls from the PCR reads in MiXCR, one entry per CDR3 protein. The data hold 650,000 to 850,000 distinct CDR3 sequences, with about 53% observed a single time. The clonotype originates from a girl under 18 with multiple sclerosis. Sequenced material: blood.

CDR3 bases: TGTGCCAGCAGTGGAAACAGGAACACTGAAGCTTTCTTT. Translating gives CASSGNRNTEAFF. The V gene is TRBV28, the J gene TRBJ1-1, with D uncertain. The CDR3 is 13 residues long. Germline CDR1 is MDHEN and CDR2 is SYDVKM. V was trimmed by 5 bases and J by 1 base, leaving 8 bases between them.